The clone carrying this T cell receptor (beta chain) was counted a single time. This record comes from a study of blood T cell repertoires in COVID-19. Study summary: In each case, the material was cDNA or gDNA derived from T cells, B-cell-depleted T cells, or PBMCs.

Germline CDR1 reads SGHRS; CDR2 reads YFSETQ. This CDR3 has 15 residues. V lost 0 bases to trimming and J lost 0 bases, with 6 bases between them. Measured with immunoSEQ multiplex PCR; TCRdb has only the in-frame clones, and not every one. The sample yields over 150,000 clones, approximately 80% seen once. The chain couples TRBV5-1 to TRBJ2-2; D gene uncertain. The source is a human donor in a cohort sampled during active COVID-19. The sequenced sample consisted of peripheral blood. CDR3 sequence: CASSLGSANTGELFF. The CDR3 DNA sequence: TGCGCCAGCAGCTTGGGCAGCGCGAACACCGGGGAGCTGTTTTTT.